This TCR beta chain is from a study of vaccination effects on CD4 cells after COVID-19. About the research overall: The cohort was immunized with two doses of either the BNT162b2 or mRNA-1273 vaccine.

The CDR3 is made up of 16 amino acids. V gave up 3 bases and J gave up 6 bases, with 15 bases separating them. CDR1 KGHSH and CDR2 LQKENI come from the germline V gene. The sample holds a few counts of this clone. The antigen is unknown. In the ViraFEST assay, antigen-specific CD4+ clonotypes were identified by expansion after peptide-pool stimulation. With about ten days of culture completed, CD4+ T cells were isolated. Documented for the person is a PCR-confirmed SARS-CoV-2 infection occurring between March and December 2020. Data came from immunoSEQ multiplex PCR; TCRdb stores just in-frame clones and leaves some out. The sample holds under 35,000 clones, about two thirds seen once. Regarding the study as a whole: Only a few convalescent patients and no early post-infection timepoints featured in the study. Clones from infection and from vaccination both contracted markedly late after vaccination. In convalescent patients, vaccine-induced clones largely differed from infection-induced clones.

The receptor's source is a human donor who had a prior SARS-CoV-2 infection. This sample comprised CD4+ T cells from PBMCs cultured with a peptide pool, obtained before COVID-19 vaccination. V gene TRBV18 combines with J gene TRBJ1-6, with a possible D match to TRBD1 (5 bases). The CDR3 DNA sequence: TGTGCCAGCTCACCCTACAGGATCGGGGGTAATTCACCCCTCCACTTT. This gives the protein CASSPYRIGGNSPLHF.